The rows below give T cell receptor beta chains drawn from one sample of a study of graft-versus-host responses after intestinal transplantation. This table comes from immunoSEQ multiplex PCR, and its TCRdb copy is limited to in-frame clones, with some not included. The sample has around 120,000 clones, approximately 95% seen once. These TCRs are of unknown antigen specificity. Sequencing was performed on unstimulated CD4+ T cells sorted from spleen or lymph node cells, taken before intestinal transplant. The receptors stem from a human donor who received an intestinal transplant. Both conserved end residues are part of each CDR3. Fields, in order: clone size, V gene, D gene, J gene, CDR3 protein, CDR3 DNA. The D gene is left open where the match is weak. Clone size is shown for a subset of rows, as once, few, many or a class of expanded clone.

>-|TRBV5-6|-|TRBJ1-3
CASSTREGNTIYF
TGTGCCAGCAGCACGAGGGAGGGAAACACCATATATTTT
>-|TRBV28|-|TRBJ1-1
CASSFSGTPNTEAFF
TGTGCCAGCAGTTTTTCCGGCACCCCGAACACTGAAGCTTTCTTT
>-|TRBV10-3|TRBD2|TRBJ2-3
CAISEPSGRDTQYF
TGTGCCATCAGTGAGCCTAGCGGGAGAGATACGCAGTATTTT
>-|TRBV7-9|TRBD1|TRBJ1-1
CASSLARAGGGAFF
TGTGCCAGCAGCTTAGCCCGAGCAGGGGGTGGAGCTTTCTTT
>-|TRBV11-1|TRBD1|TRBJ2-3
CASSPRQGVPTDTQYF
TGTGCCAGCAGCCCCCGACAGGGGGTGCCCACAGATACGCAGTATTTT
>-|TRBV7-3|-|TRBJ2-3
CASSLSILDTQYF
TGTGCCAGCAGCCTATCAATATTGGATACGCAGTATTTT
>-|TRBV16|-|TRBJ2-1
CASSRGTASYNEQFF
TGTGCCAGCAGCCGGGGGACGGCTTCCTACAATGAGCAGTTCTTC
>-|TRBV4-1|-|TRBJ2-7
CASSQEGVRRGAHYEQYF
TGCGCCAGCAGCCAAGAGGGCGTGCGCAGGGGAGCCCACTACGAGCAGTACTTC
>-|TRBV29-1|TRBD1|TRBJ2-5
CSGDRGETQYF
TGCAGCGGGGACAGGGGGGAGACCCAGTACTTC
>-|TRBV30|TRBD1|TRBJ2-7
CAWSTDRAYEQYF
TGTGCCTGGAGTACGGACAGGGCCTACGAGCAGTACTTC
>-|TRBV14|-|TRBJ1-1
CASSPRSGRLGAFF
TGTGCCAGCAGCCCCCGATCAGGGCGGCTGGGAGCTTTCTTT
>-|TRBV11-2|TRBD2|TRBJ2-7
CASSPGGLTYEQYF
TGTGCCAGCAGTCCCGGGGGGTTGACCTACGAGCAGTACTTC
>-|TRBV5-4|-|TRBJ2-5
CASSWGHQDLETQYF
TGTGCCAGCAGCTGGGGACACCAAGACCTGGAGACCCAGTACTTC
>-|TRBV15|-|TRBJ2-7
CATSREAATTYEQYF
TGTGCCACCAGCAGAGAGGCCGCAACTACGTACGAGCAGTACTTC
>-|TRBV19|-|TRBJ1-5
CASSRGFGNQPQHF
TGTGCCAGTAGTCGAGGCTTTGGCAATCAGCCCCAGCATTTT
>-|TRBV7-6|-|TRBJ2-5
CASSFTSTLPKETQYF
TGTGCCAGCAGCTTCACTAGCACCCTCCCAAAAGAGACCCAGTACTTC
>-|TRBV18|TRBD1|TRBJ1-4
CASSPQGANEKLFF
TGTGCCAGCTCCCCACAGGGGGCTAATGAAAAACTGTTTTTT
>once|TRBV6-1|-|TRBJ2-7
CASSDRSWSSYEQYF
TGTGCCAGCAGTGATCGGTCTTGGAGCTCCTACGAGCAGTACTTC
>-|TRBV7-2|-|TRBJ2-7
CASSLAHSYEQYF
TGTGCCAGCAGCTTAGCGCACAGCTACGAGCAGTACTTC
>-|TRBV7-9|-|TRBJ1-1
CASSQHRGTEAFF
TGTGCCAGCAGCCAACATCGAGGGACTGAAGCTTTCTTT
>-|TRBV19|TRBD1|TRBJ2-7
CASSIRQGYEQYF
TGTGCCAGTAGTATCCGACAGGGCTACGAGCAGTACTTC
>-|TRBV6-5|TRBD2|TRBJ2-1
CASSVSGGLNEQFF
TGTGCCAGCAGTGTTAGCGGGGGGCTCAATGAGCAGTTCTTC
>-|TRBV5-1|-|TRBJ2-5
CASSSTQETQYF
TGCGCCAGCAGCTCCACCCAAGAGACCCAGTACTTC
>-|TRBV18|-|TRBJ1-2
CASSPKTAPGYTF
TGTGCCAGCTCACCAAAGACGGCCCCAGGCTACACCTTC
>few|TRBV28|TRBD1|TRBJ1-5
CASSAFGTGKPQHF
TGTGCCAGCAGTGCCTTCGGGACAGGGAAGCCCCAGCATTTT
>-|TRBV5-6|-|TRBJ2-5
CASSKKETQYF
TGTGCCAGCAGCAAGAAAGAGACCCAGTACTTC
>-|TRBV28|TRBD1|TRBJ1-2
CASSRTGIAYGYTF
TGTGCCAGCAGTAGGACAGGGATTGCGTATGGCTACACCTTC
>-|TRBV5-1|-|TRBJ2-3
CASRSRGSDPPQYF
TGCGCCAGCAGATCACGGGGCTCCGACCCACCGCAGTATTTT
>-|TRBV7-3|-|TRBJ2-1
CASSLRGANEQFF
TGTGCCAGCAGCTTACGGGGGGCTAATGAGCAGTTCTTC
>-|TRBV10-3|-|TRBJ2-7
CAISESILGKRSYEQYF
TGTGCCATCAGTGAGTCGATTCTGGGGAAAAGGTCCTACGAGCAGTACTTC
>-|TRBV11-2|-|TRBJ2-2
CASSSDWTGELFF
TGTGCCAGCAGCTCCGACTGGACCGGGGAGCTGTTTTTT
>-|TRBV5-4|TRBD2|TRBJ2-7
CASSSPAGDEQYF
TGTGCCAGCAGCTCCCCCGCGGGGGACGAGCAGTACTTC
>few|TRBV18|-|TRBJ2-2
CASSPLGDTGELFF
TGTGCCAGCTCACCACTAGGGGACACCGGGGAGCTGTTTTTT
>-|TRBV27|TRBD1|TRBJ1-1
CASSRGQGWNTEAFF
TGTGCCAGCAGTAGGGGACAGGGGTGGAACACTGAAGCTTTCTTT
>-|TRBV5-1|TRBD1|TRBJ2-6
CASSPGQGFYSGANVLTF
TGCGCCAGCAGCCCCGGACAGGGGTTTTACTCTGGGGCCAACGTCCTGACTTTC
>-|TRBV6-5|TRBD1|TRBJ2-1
CASRGTGVNEQFF
TGTGCCAGCAGGGGGACAGGGGTGAATGAGCAGTTCTTC
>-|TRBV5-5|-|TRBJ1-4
CASSRQATNEKLFF
TGTGCCAGCAGCAGACAAGCAACTAATGAAAAACTGTTTTTT
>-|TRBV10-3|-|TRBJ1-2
CAISVPVLRAQNYGYTF
TGTGCCATCAGTGTTCCGGTACTCCGTGCCCAGAACTATGGCTACACCTTC
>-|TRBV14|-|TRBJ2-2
CASRPNPGKTGELFF
TGTGCCAGCAGGCCCAACCCCGGTAAAACCGGGGAGCTGTTTTTT
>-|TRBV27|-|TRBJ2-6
CASSLATGANVLTF
TGTGCCAGCAGTTTAGCGACTGGGGCCAACGTCCTGACTTTC
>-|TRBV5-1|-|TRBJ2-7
CASSLGSSEIYEQYF
TGCGCCAGCAGCTTGGGGTCTAGTGAGATCTACGAGCAGTACTTC
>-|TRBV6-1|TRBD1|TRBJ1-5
CASSEGRAGGYQPQHF
TGTGCCAGCAGTGAAGGGAGGGCAGGGGGGTATCAGCCCCAGCATTTT
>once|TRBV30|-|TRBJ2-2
CAWRRGGGAGPGELFF
TGTGCCTGGAGACGAGGCGGGGGCGCGGGTCCCGGGGAGCTGTTTTTT
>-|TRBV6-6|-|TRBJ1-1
CASSYSRGADTEAFF
TGTGCCAGCAGTTACTCGAGAGGGGCAGACACTGAAGCTTTCTTT
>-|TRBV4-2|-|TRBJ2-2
CASSQDWASFGELFF
TGTGCCAGCAGCCAAGATTGGGCTAGTTTCGGGGAGCTGTTTTTT
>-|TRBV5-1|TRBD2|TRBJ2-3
CASSLVGSGVTDTQYF
TGCGCCAGCAGCTTGGTTGGTAGCGGGGTCACAGATACGCAGTATTTT
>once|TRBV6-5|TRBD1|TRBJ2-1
CASSYLTGTQRNEQFF
TGTGCCAGCAGTTATTTGACAGGGACGCAAAGGAATGAGCAGTTCTTC
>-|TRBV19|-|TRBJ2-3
CASSTDLDHGDTQYF
TGTGCCAGTAGTACGGATCTAGACCATGGAGATACGCAGTATTTT
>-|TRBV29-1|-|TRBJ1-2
CSVEDRGHHLYGYTF
TGCAGCGTTGAAGATCGGGGCCACCACTTATATGGCTACACCTTC
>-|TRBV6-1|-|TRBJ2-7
CASRLGSSYEQYF
TGTGCCAGCAGGCTAGGGAGCTCCTACGAGCAGTACTTC
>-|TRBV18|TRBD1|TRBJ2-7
CASSPYRGQEQYF
TGTGCCAGCTCACCATACAGGGGGCAAGAGCAGTACTTC
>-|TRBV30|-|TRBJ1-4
CAWSQGSNEKLFF
TGTGCCTGGAGCCAGGGATCTAATGAAAAACTGTTTTTT
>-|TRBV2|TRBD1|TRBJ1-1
CASRGQGRTEAFF
TGTGCCAGCAGGGGACAGGGGAGGACTGAAGCTTTCTTT
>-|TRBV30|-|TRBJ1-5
CAWSSGALEPQHF
TGTGCCTGGAGCTCCGGGGCCCTCGAGCCCCAGCATTTT
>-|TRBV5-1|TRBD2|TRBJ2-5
CASRTGLQETQYF
TGCGCCAGCAGAACGGGACTACAAGAGACCCAGTACTTC